This passage covers 28 T cell receptor beta chains from one sample sequenced in a study of cytomegalovirus exposure and HLA in healthy donors. Profiling relied on immunoSEQ multiplex PCR, and the TCRdb table lists in-frame clones only, not all of them. Of about 56,000 clones listed, approximately 94% are singletons. The sequencing input was PBMCs. These receptors all come from a man between 18 and 35 years old in good health and CMV-seronegative.

The CDR3 loop is CASSLRSGGIYEQYF. The CDR3 region has the DNA TGTGCCAGCAGCCTCCGGAGCGGGGGAATCTACGAGCAGTACTTC. This chain links TRBV27 with TRBJ2-7; 8 nucleotides agree with TRBD2. CDR1 and CDR2 (germline): MNHEY, SMNVEV (reference sequence). CDR3 size: 15 residues. The V and J ends lost 6 bases and 3 bases, in that order; junction bases with no gene match: 10.

The chain joins TRBV5-4 to TRBJ2-7; no reliable D call. The CDR3 length is 14 residues. CDR1 and CDR2 from the germline V gene are SGHNT and YYREEE (reference sequence). Trimming left V 4 bases short and J 4 bases short, with 15 bases between. The chain's CDR3 is CASSNPSVAYEQYF. The CDR3 region has the DNA TGTGCCAGCAGCAACCCGAGTGTAGCTTACGAGCAGTACTTC.

V gene TRBV7-9 combines with J gene TRBJ2-1; maybe TRBD2 (6 bases). Germline V lookup: CDR1 SEHNR, CDR2 FQNEAQ (reference sequence). V was pared by 5 bases and J by 2 bases, with 19 bases between. CDR3 length: 17 amino acids. CDR3 residues: CASSPPVRERPYNEQFF. The CDR3 nucleotides are TGTGCCAGCAGCCCTCCGGTCCGGGAGCGACCCTACAATGAGCAGTTCTTC.

This sequence joins TRBV19 and TRBJ1-5; possibly TRBD1 for D (6 bases). Trimming stripped 5 bases from V and 2 bases from J, with 19 bases between. Per the germline V gene, CDR1 is LNHDA and CDR2 is SQIVND (reference sequence). The CDR3 extends over 17 amino acids. The CDR3 loop reads CASSSRPGAVGNQPQHF. CDR3 bases: TGTGCCAGTAGTTCGAGACCAGGGGCTGTGGGCAATCAGCCCCAGCATTTT.

The chain recombines TRBV23-1 with TRBJ1-5; tentatively, D is TRBD1 (5 bases). TRBV23-1 qualifies as an ORF whose function is uncertain. The germline V and J ends were trimmed by 2 bases and 5 bases, with 7 bases remaining between them. The CDR3 extends over 13 amino acids. CDR3 residues: CASSQQGDQPQHF. The DNA for the CDR3 is TGCGCCAGCAGTCAACAGGGTGATCAGCCCCAGCATTTT.

This clone was found once. The rearrangement uses TRBV6-6 and TRBJ2-1, with TRBD2 identical over 8 bases. The V gene end was trimmed by 10 bases and the J gene end by 9 bases; junction bases not matched to a gene: 2. CDR1 and CDR2 (germline): MNHNY, SVGAGI (reference sequence). The length of the CDR3 is 10 residues. The CDR3 spells CATRGGEQFF. As DNA, the CDR3 is TGTGCCACCCGGGGGGGTGAGCAGTTCTTC.

The V gene is TRBV7-2, the J gene TRBJ2-5; a weak D match, TRBD1 (5 bases). V lost 1 base to trimming and J lost 0 bases, with 9 bases between them. Per the germline V gene, CDR1 is SGHTA and CDR2 is FQGNSA. The CDR3 contains 15 residues. Here the CDR3 reads CASSLGQPYQETQYF. In DNA form, the CDR3 reads TGTGCCAGCAGCTTAGGACAGCCCTACCAAGAGACCCAGTACTTC.

The gene calls are TRBV19 and TRBJ1-5; D is perhaps TRBD1 (5 bases). The germline gives CDR1 LNHDA, CDR2 SQIVND (reference sequence). The CDR3 is 15 residues long. The V gene lost 4 bases and the J gene lost 7 bases, with 17 bases spanning the gap. CDR3 amino acids: CASSRDSRYGQPQHF. CDR3 DNA: TGTGCCAGTAGTAGAGACAGTCGGTACGGGCAGCCCCAGCATTTT.

The V and J genes are TRBV9 and TRBJ2-6; 16 nucleotides align to TRBD2. In germline, CDR1 is SGDLS, CDR2 YYNGEE. The CDR3 spans 22 residues. With 4 bases clipped from V and 0 bases from J, the junction kept 13 bases outside the gene matches. CDR3 nucleotide sequence: TGTGCCAGCAGCCCAAGATACTCGGGACTAGCGGGAGGGAGCTCTGGGGCCAACGTCCTGACTTTC. This encodes CASSPRYSGLAGGSSGANVLTF.

This clone has only a few counts. V usage is TRBV7-3 and J usage is TRBJ2-1, with TRBD2 matching over 8 bases. V shed 0 bases, J shed 7 bases, and the junction held 11 bases outside the gene matches. The CDR3 runs 17 residues. Germline CDR1 is SGHTA and CDR2 is FQGTGA. The CDR3 region has the DNA TGTGCCAGCAGCTTAACGGCGGGAGGTCCCGGTAAAAATGAGCAGTTCTTC. It encodes CASSLTAGGPGKNEQFF. The entire variable domain, with the rest obtained from reference TRBV7-3 and TRBJ2-1, is as follows: GAGVSQTPSNKVTEKGKYVELRCDPISGHTALYWYRQSLGQGPEFLIYFQGTGAADDSGLPNDRFFAVRPEGSVSTLKIQRTERGDSAVYLCASSLTAGGPGKNEQFFGPGTRLTVL.

The rearrangement joins TRBV28 to TRBJ2-5; 7 bases fit TRBD1. Germline loops: CDR1 MDHEN, CDR2 SYDVKM. V was pared by 7 bases and J by 3 bases, with 17 bases of the junction left unmatched. There are 17 residues in the CDR3. In DNA, the CDR3 is TGTGCCAGCACCAAAGGGGTATCTACAGGGGCGGAAGAGACCCAGTACTTC. Its translation is CASTKGVSTGAEETQYF.

This clone was picked up one time. This sequence joins TRBV5-8 and TRBJ2-5, with 8 bases lining up with TRBD2. The CDR3 runs 12 residues. Trimming removed 7 bases from V and 4 bases from J; junction bases left unmatched: 3. Germline V gene data show CDR1 as SGHTS and CDR2 as YDEGEE. This chain's CDR3 is CASRAGGETQYF. For the CDR3, the DNA is TGTGCCAGCCGTGCGGGGGGAGAGACCCAGTACTTC.

In this sample, this clone turned up once. V is TRBV7-2 and J is TRBJ2-3; D may be TRBD2 (5 bases). The CDR3 length is 18 residues. The V gene lost 2 bases and the J gene lost 2 bases, with 20 bases spanning the gap. Germline assignment: CDR1 SGHTA and CDR2 FQGNSA. In DNA form, the CDR3 reads TGTGCCAGCAGCTTACCTCCCAGCGGCAGAATACTCACAGATACGCAGTATTTT. This translates into CASSLPPSGRILTDTQYF.

V and J are TRBV7-2 and TRBJ2-3, with 14 bases aligning to TRBD2. V lost 1 base, J lost 5 bases, and 2 bases stayed unmatched. Per germline, CDR1 SGHTA and CDR2 FQGNSA. CDR3 length: 16 residues. CDR3 in DNA: TGTGCCAGCAGCTTAGTCGGGACTAGCGGGAGAGATACGCAGTATTTT. Translating gives CASSLVGTSGRDTQYF.

V usage is TRBV6-1 and J usage is TRBJ1-2; possibly TRBD1 for D (5 bases). The CDR3 runs 12 residues. V was shortened by 7 bases and J by 4 bases, with 10 bases between the two germline ends. Germline V lookup: CDR1 MNHNS, CDR2 SASEGT. This CDR3 is CASTQGTYGYTF. For the CDR3, the DNA is TGTGCCAGCACTCAGGGAACCTATGGCTACACCTTC.

In this sample, this clone is medium-sized (0.01 to 0.1%). The V gene is TRBV27, the J gene TRBJ2-1, with 7 bases identical to TRBD1. CDR1 MNHEY and CDR2 SMNVEV come from the germline V gene (reference sequence). With V trimmed by 1 base and J by 0 bases, 3 bases remained unmatched. This CDR3 spans 16 amino acids. CDR3 protein: CASSLYGDSSYNEQFF. DNA for the CDR3: TGTGCCAGCAGTTTATACGGGGACAGCTCCTACAATGAGCAGTTCTTC.

This clone was recorded once. This chain links TRBV19 with TRBJ2-3; 7 bases are a match to TRBD2. The CDR3 totals 16 residues. CDR1 and CDR2 (germline): LNHDA, SQIVND (reference sequence). With V trimmed by 8 bases and J by 0 bases, 11 bases remained unmatched. CDR3 bases: TGTGCCAGTCTCGGGGAGGGCCATCCTAGCACAGATACGCAGTATTTT. Protein: CASLGEGHPSTDTQYF.

This clone has just one count. The CDR3: CASTSDSSGANVLTF. The CDR3 nucleotides read TGTGCCAGCACTTCGGACAGCTCTGGGGCCAACGTCCTGACTTTC. The genes are TRBV6-1 and TRBJ2-6; D perhaps matches TRBD1 (6 bases). Germline V gene lookup returns CDR1 MNHNS and CDR2 SASEGT. The CDR3 runs to 15 residues. Between the trimmed V and J ends, which lost 7 bases and 0 bases, there was a span of 10 bases.

The chain is built from TRBV6-1 and TRBJ2-3, with TRBD2 matching 7 bases. The trim removed 2 bases at V and 4 bases at J, leaving 9 bases unmatched. This CDR3 region has 16 residues. Germline CDR1 is MNHNS and CDR2 is SASEGT. The CDR3 region has the DNA TGTGCCAGCAGTGAATGGTTCGGTGCGGGAGCAGATACGCAGTATTTT. Protein: CASSEWFGAGADTQYF.

The chain couples TRBV13 to TRBJ2-5; D is possibly TRBD1 (6 bases). Germline V gives CDR1 PRHDT, CDR2 FYEKMQ (reference sequence). V lost 5 bases, J lost 0 bases, and 13 bases lay in between. The CDR3 covers 15 residues. In DNA form, the CDR3 reads TGTGCCAGCAGCAGGGGACACGAGTACCAAGAGACCCAGTACTTC. The encoded protein is CASSRGHEYQETQYF.

This clone was seen once. The chain combines TRBV6-5 with TRBJ2-7, with TRBD2 as a possible D gene (5 bases). Germline CDR1 reads MNHEY; CDR2 reads SVGAGI. Trimming pared 6 bases from V and 5 bases from J, leaving 14 bases between. The length of the CDR3 is 13 residues. Here the CDR3 reads CASSRYRGDEQYF. CDR3 in DNA: TGTGCCAGCAGCCGTTACCGGGGAGACGAGCAGTACTTC.

This clone was picked up a small number of times. The CDR3 DNA reads as TGTGCCAGCAGTTCAGGGCAGCCCCAGCATTTT. Protein product: CASSSGQPQHF. The genes are TRBV28 and TRBJ1-5; tentative D call: TRBD1 (5 bases). V shed 4 bases and J shed 7 bases, with 5 bases lying between them. Germline V gene data show CDR1 as MDHEN and CDR2 as SYDVKM. The CDR3 runs to 11 residues.

The chain is built from TRBV2 and TRBJ2-1; the D is unclear. V lost 3 bases, J lost 1 base, and 4 bases lay in between. CDR1 is SNHLY and CDR2 is FYNNEI in the germline V gene. The CDR3 contains 13 residues. The CDR3 sequence is CASSEESYNEQFF. CDR3 bases: TGTGCCAGCAGTGAGGAGTCCTACAATGAGCAGTTCTTC.

This rearrangement joins TRBV7-9 to TRBJ1-1; D not resolved. Germline CDR1 and CDR2: SEHNR and FQNEAQ (reference sequence). Trimming removed 3 bases at V and 1 base at J, with 9 bases between. The CDR3 has 14 residues. The CDR3 nucleotides read TGTGCCAGCAGCTTCGCGGCGGCGAACACTGAAGCTTTCTTT. This translates into CASSFAAANTEAFF. Full variable domain (rest looked up from reference TRBV7-9 and TRBJ1-1): DTGVSQNPRHKITKRGQNVTFRCDPISEHNRLYWYRQTLGQGPEFLTYFQNEAQLEKSRLLSDRFSAERPKGSFSTLEIQRTEQGDSAMYLCASSFAAANTEAFFGQGTRLTVV.

The chain is built from TRBV5-6 and TRBJ2-7; 9 bases match TRBD2. Germline V gene data show CDR1 as SGHDT and CDR2 as YYEEEE. The CDR3 length is 15 residues. V lost 2 bases, J lost 1 base, and 4 bases stayed unmatched. The CDR3 loop reads CASSFGLASSYEQYF. The DNA for the CDR3 is TGTGCCAGCAGCTTTGGACTAGCGAGTTCCTACGAGCAGTACTTC. Complete variable domain (other parts from reference TRBV5-6 and TRBJ2-7): DAGVTQSPTHLIKTRGQQVTLRCSPKSGHDTVSWYQQALGQGPQFIFQYYEEEERQRGNFPDRFSGHQFPNYSSELNVNALLLGDSALYLCASSFGLASSYEQYFGPGTRLTVT.

The rearrangement links TRBV7-6 to TRBJ2-7; perhaps TRBD1 as D (10 bases). Trimming shortened V by 5 bases and J by 1 base, and 18 bases separated the two germline ends. CDR1 is SGHVS, CDR2 FNYEAQ, per germline. The CDR3 extends over 16 amino acids. The chain's CDR3 is CASSPLAGQGSYEQYF. The DNA for the CDR3 is TGTGCCAGCAGCCCCCTAGCGGGACAGGGGTCCTACGAGCAGTACTTC.

This clone appeared once. The chain employs TRBV23-1 and TRBJ2-1, with D maybe TRBD2 (6 bases). TRBV23-1 is designated an ORF whose function remains uncertain. V was pared by 7 bases and J by 15 bases, with 16 bases between. There are 11 residues in the CDR3. The CDR3 sequence is CASNGGVYPFF. In DNA, the CDR3 is TGCGCCAGCAACGGAGGGGTTTACCCGTTCTTC.

The chain is built from TRBV6-4 and TRBJ2-1, with 10 bases lining up with TRBD2. Germline CDR1 and CDR2: MRHNA and SNTAGT. The CDR3 spans 17 residues. Losses at the gene ends were 2 bases for V and 2 bases for J; bases not matched to a gene: 6. CDR3 amino acids: CASSDKASGSPYNEQFF. The CDR3 DNA reads TGTGCCAGCAGTGACAAGGCTAGCGGGAGTCCCTACAATGAGCAGTTCTTC.